There are many counts of the clone carrying this TCR beta chain. HTBI primers from iRepertoire and Arm-PCR of CDR3 regions yielded the TCR beta libraries. TCRdb reprocessed the multiplex PCR reads via MiXCR and lists one record per CDR3 protein. Among hundreds of thousands of distinct CDR3 sequences listed, roughly 15% were seen once. Time point defined: newly diagnosed GD, antithyroid drugs for less than 3 months. From PBMCs, RNA was extracted and then used to make the TCR library. The data stem from a study of regulatory T cells in long-lasting Graves disease. Germline V gives CDR1 SEHNR, CDR2 FQNEAQ (reference sequence). CDR3 length: 15 residues. Trimming at V came to 5 bases and at J to 1 base, leaving 7 bases not matched to a gene. These same records also appear under a second study, on T cells in Graves' hyperthyroidism and ophthalmopathy.

The TCR originated in a woman aged 30 to 39 with Graves disease. The sample here was peripheral blood mononuclear cells (PBMCs), taken at new diagnosis, from a patient treated with antithyroid drugs. This chain uses TRBV7-9 with TRBJ1-1, with TRBD1 matching over 7 bases. As DNA, the CDR3 is TGTGCCAGCAGCCTAACAGGGGCAGGGAACACTGAAGCTTTCTTT. Translated: CASSLTGAGNTEAFF.